This T cell receptor beta chain was observed in a study of shared clonotypes between healthy human individuals. The authors loaded 200 ng DNA, tens of thousands of T cell genomes, into sorted-subset replicate PCRs. The repertoire was sequenced with immunoSEQ multiplex PCR; TCRdb's copy has only in-frame clones and lacks some. The sample records some 1,100,000 clones, roughly 74% being singletons. Details on this clone: Its antigen is currently unknown.

Study-level points and caveats: The sharing of 4.5% to 5.5% of naive CD4 clonotypes was seen across a handful of donors.

CDR1 and CDR2 (germline): SQVTM, ANQGSEA. Germline trimming cut 4 bases from V and 2 bases from J; bases unmatched to any gene: 5. The CDR3 extends over 14 amino acids. Sample: memory CD4+ T cells from PBMCs. The subset is: CD45RA-negative fraction. This sequence was found in a man in his late teens or twenties in good health. Some clones in this sample may be carry-over from other donors' samples. The genes are TRBV29-1 and TRBJ2-5, with TRBD2 identical over 9 bases. In DNA, the CDR3 is TGCAGCGTTGGGCTAGCGGGGAAACAAGAGACCCAGTACTTC. Its protein is CSVGLAGKQETQYF.